Listed below are T cell receptor beta chains from one sample, sequenced in a study of metastatic and nonmetastatic thyroid tumors. Using MiXCR, TCRdb reanalyzed the PCR reads. In the table there are over 30,000 clones, about 15% of which are singletons. Input material: blood. These TCRs come from a male donor with papillary thyroid cancer or a benign thyroid nodule (not recorded which). Some clones in this sample may be carry-over from other donors' samples. Both conserved end residues are part of each CDR3. The order of the fields is CDR3 length, V gene, clone size, J gene, D gene, CDR3 DNA, CDR3 protein. D genes are given only for firm matches. Clone size appears in some rows only: once, few, many, or a class for an expanded clone.

14,TRBV9,many,TRBJ1-5,.,TGTGCCAGCAGCGAGACAGGTTCCAATCAGCCCCAGCATTTT,CASSETGSNQPQHF
16,TRBV7-2,many,TRBJ2-3,TRBD2,TGTGCCAGCAGCTTTTTGTCTAGCGGGAGAACGGATACGCAGTATTTT,CASSFLSSGRTDTQYF
14,TRBV6-2/TRBV6-3,many,TRBJ1-1,.,TGTGCCAGCAGTCAACAGGGCCCGGACACTGAAGCTTTCTTT,CASSQQGPDTEAFF
11,TRBV6-2/TRBV6-3,many,TRBJ1-2,.,TGTGCCAGCAGTCAAAACTATGGCTACACCTTC,CASSQNYGYTF
13,TRBV5-1,.,TRBJ2-7,.,TGCGCCAGCAGCCACGAGGGGTCTAGCGAGCAATACTTC,CASSHEGSSEQYF
13,TRBV6-1,many,TRBJ2-7,TRBD2,TGTGCCAGCAGGGCTAGCGGGGCCTACGAGCAGTACTTC,CASRASGAYEQYF
16,TRBV12-3/TRBV12-4,many,TRBJ1-1,.,TGTGCCAGTACAGAAACGGGGCCGGGAATGAACACTGAAGCTTTCTTT,CASTETGPGMNTEAFF
15,TRBV11-3,many,TRBJ2-1,TRBD2,TGTGCCAGCAGCTCTCGGGGTAGCGGGGACAATGAGCAGTTCTTC,CASSSRGSGDNEQFF
14,TRBV12-3/TRBV12-4,many,TRBJ2-7,.,TGTGCCAGCAGTTTACAGCGTGGACCCTACGAGCAGTACTTC,CASSLQRGPYEQYF
15,TRBV11-3,many,TRBJ2-7,TRBD1,TGTGCCAGCAGCCTGTCCGGGACAGGGACCTACGAGCAGTACTTC,CASSLSGTGTYEQYF
12,TRBV10-2,many,TRBJ2-7,.,TGCGCCAGCAGTCGCTCAGGAGGCGAGCAGTACTTC,CASSRSGGEQYF
16,TRBV30,many,TRBJ2-2,.,TGTGCCTCAAGTCGGGGGTTCGGGAGAGGGCCCGGGGAGCTGTTTTTT,CASSRGFGRGPGELFF
17,TRBV27,medium-sized,TRBJ2-1,TRBD2,TGTGCCAGCAGTCCAGGTCTAGCGGGAGTAAGGAACAATGAGCAGTTCTTC,CASSPGLAGVRNNEQFF
13,TRBV10-2,many,TRBJ1-2,TRBD1,TGCGCCAGCGGACAGGGCTCTAACTATGGCTACACCTTC,CASGQGSNYGYTF
15,TRBV10-3,.,TRBJ1-1,.,TGTGCCACGCAAGAGGGTTTGGGGGGCTGGACTGAAGCTTTCTTT,CATQEGLGGWTEAFF
15,TRBV3-1,many,TRBJ1-5,.,TGTGCCAGCAGCCAAACAGGGAATAGCAATCAGCCCCAGCATTTT,CASSQTGNSNQPQHF
14,TRBV7-2,many,TRBJ2-2,.,TGTGCCAGCAGCTGGACAGTTTCCACCGGGGAGCTGTTTTTT,CASSWTVSTGELFF
11,TRBV27,many,TRBJ2-5,.,TGTGCCAGCAGTTTGGGCGAGACCCAGTACTTC,CASSLGETQYF
19,TRBV3-1,.,TRBJ1-1,TRBD1,TGTGCCAGCAGCCAAGTCTCGCAGGGGGACCGTCTCCAAAACACTGAAGCTTTCTTT,CASSQVSQGDRLQNTEAFF
15,TRBV19,many,TRBJ2-1,TRBD1,TGTGCCAGTAGTACCGGGACAGGGTCTTCCAATGAGCAGTTCTTC,CASSTGTGSSNEQFF
17,TRBV11-2,many,TRBJ2-1,TRBD2,TGTGCCAGCAGCCCAGGGACTAGCGGGAGTTACTACAATGAGCAGTTCTTC,CASSPGTSGSYYNEQFF
15,TRBV6-5,.,TRBJ2-7,.,TGTGCCAGCATTACTCCGCAGGTGGCGCGATACGAGCAGTACTTC,CASITPQVARYEQYF
15,TRBV6-1,many,TRBJ1-6,.,TGTGCCAGCAGCCCCCAGCAGGGAGATAATTCACCCCTCCACTTT,CASSPQQGDNSPLHF
13,TRBV27,.,TRBJ2-7,TRBD1,TGTGCCAGCAGTTTAGCAGGGGGCAGAGAGCAGTACTTC,CASSLAGGREQYF
14,TRBV6-1,few,TRBJ1-3,.,TGTGCCAGCAGTCCCTCTAGGCCCGGAAACACCATATATTTT,CASSPSRPGNTIYF
18,TRBV28,.,TRBJ2-2,TRBD2,TGTGCCAGCAGTTTTTTAAGAGCGGGGCGGAGTAACACCGGGGAGCTGTTTTTT,CASSFLRAGRSNTGELFF
15,TRBV9,.,TRBJ2-7,TRBD1,TGTGCCAGCAGCGTGGGGACAGGCGGTTCCTACGAGCAGTACTTC,CASSVGTGGSYEQYF
15,TRBV6-1,many,TRBJ1-5,.,TGTGCCAGCACTCTAGACCAGTATAGCAATCAGCCCCAGCATTTT,CASTLDQYSNQPQHF
13,TRBV4-2,many,TRBJ2-7,TRBD2,TGTGCCAGCAGCCAAGGACTAGCGGGAGAGCAGTACTTC,CASSQGLAGEQYF
16,TRBV28,many,TRBJ1-5,.,TGTGCCAGCAGTCCGGTGACAGTAAATAGCAATCAGCCCCAGCATTTT,CASSPVTVNSNQPQHF
12,TRBV2,many,TRBJ1-1,TRBD1,TGTGCCAGCAGGGGGGTGACAGGGAGGGCTTTCTTT,CASRGVTGRAFF
18,TRBV5-1,many,TRBJ2-2,.,TGCGCCAGCAGCTTGGGGCAGGGTGATATACGGGCGACCGGGGAGCTGTTTTTT,CASSLGQGDIRATGELFF
13,TRBV6-1,many,TRBJ2-5,.,TGTGCCAGCAGTCCTTCCTTCGACCAGACCCAGTACTTC,CASSPSFDQTQYF
15,TRBV6-6,few,TRBJ2-1,TRBD2,TGTGCCAGCAGTTACGGGACTAGCGGGAGGAGCGAGCAGTTCTTC,CASSYGTSGRSEQFF
18,TRBV14,.,TRBJ2-1,.,TGTGCCAGCAGCCGATCAACACACCGTGACCGAGTGCACAATGAGCAGTTCTTC,CASSRSTHRDRVHNEQFF
15,TRBV7-6,many,TRBJ2-1,TRBD1,TGTGCCAGCAGCTTAAGGACAGGGGGCAACAATGAGCAGTTCTTC,CASSLRTGGNNEQFF
15,TRBV2,many,TRBJ2-5,.,TGTGCCAGCAGCCAAGCTGGGGCTGGGGGGGAGACCCAGTACTTC,CASSQAGAGGETQYF
11,TRBV6-1,many,TRBJ2-7,.,TGTGCCAGCGTCAGGACCTACGAGCAGTACTTC,CASVRTYEQYF
15,TRBV6-4,many,TRBJ1-1,.,TGTGCCAGTAAGGAGGTCGGGTACATGAACACTGAAGCTTTCTTT,CASKEVGYMNTEAFF
13,TRBV12-3/TRBV12-4,many,TRBJ1-1,.,TGTGCCAGCACCAGATCAGGGAACACTGAAGCTTTCTTT,CASTRSGNTEAFF
14,TRBV12-3/TRBV12-4,many,TRBJ2-2,TRBD2,TGTGCCACCTCCCTAGCGGGTATCACCGGGGAGCTGTTTTTT,CATSLAGITGELFF
14,TRBV6-5,.,TRBJ2-5,.,TGTGCCAGCAGTTACCGGCAGGGCGGAGATACCGCGTACTTC,CASSYRQGGDTAYF
15,TRBV9,.,TRBJ2-7,TRBD1,TGTGCCAGCAGCGTAGCTGGAACAGGGGGCAACGAGCAGTACTTC,CASSVAGTGGNEQYF
14,TRBV5-5,many,TRBJ2-7,TRBD1,TGTGCCAGCAGCTCCCAGACAGGGCCCTACGAGCAGTACTTC,CASSSQTGPYEQYF
14,TRBV9,many,TRBJ1-4,TRBD1,TGTGCCAGCAGCGCTTCCACAGGGGTTGAAAAACTGTTTTTT,CASSASTGVEKLFF
16,TRBV5-1,.,TRBJ2-7,.,TGCGCCAGCAGCCGCGGTCGCGGCACGAGCTCCTACGAGCAGTACTTC,CASSRGRGTSSYEQYF
17,TRBV11-1,many,TRBJ2-1,.,TGTGCCAGCAGCTTAGAGGGGGGGCTAGCGTCCTACAATGAGCAGTTCTTC,CASSLEGGLASYNEQFF
15,TRBV5-4,few,TRBJ2-5,TRBD2,TGTGCCAGCAGCTTGGGACTAGCGGGCCAAGAGACCCAGTACTTC,CASSLGLAGQETQYF
16,TRBV28,medium-sized,TRBJ2-1,TRBD1,TGTGCCAGCAGTTCCCTCTCACCACAGGGGTGGGATGAGCAGTTCTTC,CASSSLSPQGWDEQFF
14,TRBV12-3/TRBV12-4,many,TRBJ1-1,.,TGTGCCAGCAGTTTAGCGGCCATGAACACTGAAGCTTTCTTT,CASSLAAMNTEAFF
14,TRBV28,many,TRBJ2-2,.,TGTGCCAGCAGTTTATGGAAGGGCGCCGGGGAGCTGTTTTTT,CASSLWKGAGELFF
15,TRBV5-4,many,TRBJ2-1,TRBD2,TGTGCCAGCAGCTCCGGGACTAGCGGGAGGGATTGGCAGTTCTTC,CASSSGTSGRDWQFF